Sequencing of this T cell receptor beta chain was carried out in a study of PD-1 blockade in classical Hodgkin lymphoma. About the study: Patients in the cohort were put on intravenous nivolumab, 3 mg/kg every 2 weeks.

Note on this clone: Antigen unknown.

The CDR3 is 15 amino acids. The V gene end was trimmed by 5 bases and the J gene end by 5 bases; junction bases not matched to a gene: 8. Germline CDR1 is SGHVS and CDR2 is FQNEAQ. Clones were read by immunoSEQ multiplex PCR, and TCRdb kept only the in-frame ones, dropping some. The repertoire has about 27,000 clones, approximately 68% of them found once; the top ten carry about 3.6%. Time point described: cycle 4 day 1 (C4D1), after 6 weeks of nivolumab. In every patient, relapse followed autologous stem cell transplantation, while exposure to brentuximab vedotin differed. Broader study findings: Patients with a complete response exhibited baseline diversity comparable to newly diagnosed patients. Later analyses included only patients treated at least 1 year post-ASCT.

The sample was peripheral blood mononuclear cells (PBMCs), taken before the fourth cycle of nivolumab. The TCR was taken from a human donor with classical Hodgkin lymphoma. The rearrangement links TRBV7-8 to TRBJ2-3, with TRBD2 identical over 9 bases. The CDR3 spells CASSPTRGGVDTQYF. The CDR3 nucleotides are TGTGCCAGCAGCCCAACGCGGGGGGGCGTAGATACGCAGTATTTT. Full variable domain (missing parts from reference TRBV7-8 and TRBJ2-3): GAGVSQSPRYKVAKRGQDVALRCDPISGHVSLFWYQQALGQGPEFLTYFQNEAQLDKSGLPSDRFFAERPEGSVSTLKIQRTQQEDSAVYLCASSPTRGGVDTQYFGPGTRLTVL.